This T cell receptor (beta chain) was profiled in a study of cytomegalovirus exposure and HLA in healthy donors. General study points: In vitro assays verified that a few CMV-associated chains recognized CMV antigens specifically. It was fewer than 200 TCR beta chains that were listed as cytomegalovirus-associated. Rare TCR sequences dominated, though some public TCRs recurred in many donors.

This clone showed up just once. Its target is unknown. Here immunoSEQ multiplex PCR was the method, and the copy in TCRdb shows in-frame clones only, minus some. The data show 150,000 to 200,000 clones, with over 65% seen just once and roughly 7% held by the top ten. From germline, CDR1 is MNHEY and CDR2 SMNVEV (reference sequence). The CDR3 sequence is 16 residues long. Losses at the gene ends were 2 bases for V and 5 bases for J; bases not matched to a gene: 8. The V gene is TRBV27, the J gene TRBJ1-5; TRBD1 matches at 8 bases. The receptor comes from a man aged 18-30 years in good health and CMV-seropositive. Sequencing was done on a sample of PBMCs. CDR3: CASSLRAGGPHQPQHF. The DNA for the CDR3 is TGTGCCAGCAGTTTAAGGGCAGGGGGCCCCCATCAGCCCCAGCATTTT.